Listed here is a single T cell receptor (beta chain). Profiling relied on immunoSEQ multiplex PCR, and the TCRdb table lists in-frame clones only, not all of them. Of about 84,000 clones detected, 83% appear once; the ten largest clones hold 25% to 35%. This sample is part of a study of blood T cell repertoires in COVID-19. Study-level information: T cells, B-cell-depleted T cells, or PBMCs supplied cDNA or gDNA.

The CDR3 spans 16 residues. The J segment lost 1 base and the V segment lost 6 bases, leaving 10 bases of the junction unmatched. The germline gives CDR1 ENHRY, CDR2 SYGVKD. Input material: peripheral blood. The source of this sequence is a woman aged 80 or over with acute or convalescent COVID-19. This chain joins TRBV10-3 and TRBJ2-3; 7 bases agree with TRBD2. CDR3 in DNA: TGTGCCATCAGCGACCCCGGCCGGGAGGGCACAGATACGCAGTATTTT. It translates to CAISDPGREGTDTQYF.